One and the same sample provided the 30 T cell receptor beta chains below, sequenced in a study of blood T cell repertoires in COVID-19 (dated by TCRdb to about 2020). Library construction relied on the immunoSEQ multiplex PCR assay. TCRdb retrieved this table from immuneACCESS and kept in-frame rearrangements only. Not all clones are present; in checked studies, unresolved V genes account for under half, and no reason is known for the remainder. For this sample the table gives about 280,000 clones, of which 80% to 90% were detected only once. The leading ten clones occupy roughly 10% of the sample. Sequencing used peripheral blood. The receptors were sampled from a woman in her forties or fifties who had recovered from COVID-19.

This rearrangement joins TRBV28 to TRBJ2-7; possibly TRBD2 for D (6 bases). The germline V gene has CDR1 MDHEN and CDR2 SYDVKM. The CDR3 extends over 15 amino acids. Trimming stripped 3 bases from V and 1 base from J, with 13 bases between. CDR3 sequence: CASSFAGRGSYEQYF. The CDR3 DNA reads TGTGCCAGCAGTTTTGCGGGGCGGGGATCCTACGAGCAGTACTTC.

This clone turned up a few times. The chain links TRBV27 to TRBJ1-2; tentative D call: TRBD1 (6 bases). The CDR3 extends over 15 amino acids. V was clipped by 3 bases and J by 7 bases, with 18 bases between them. Germline CDR1 MNHEY, CDR2 SMNVEV (reference sequence). The DNA for the CDR3 is TGTGCCAGCAGTTTGGACAGTTCGCGAAGGGGTGGCTACACCTTC. Its protein is CASSLDSSRRGGYTF.

This rearrangement joins TRBV20-1 to TRBJ1-4; D remains ambiguous. Germline lookup yields CDR1 DFQATT and CDR2 SNEGSKA (reference sequence). Between the trimmed V and J ends, which lost 1 base and 7 bases, there was a span of 4 bases. The CDR3 extends over 11 amino acids. The CDR3 region has the DNA TGCAGTGCTAGAGCCTCTGAAAAACTGTTTTTT. Its protein is CSARASEKLFF.

The chain has TRBV6-2 or TRBV6-3 and TRBJ2-1; the D gene is possibly TRBD1 (6 bases). The germline CDR1 and CDR2 sequences are MNHEY and SVGEGT. This CDR3 is 15 amino acids long. The ends were cut back, 2 bases at V and 10 bases at J, with 18 bases in the middle. CDR3: CASSYRQGGGGEQFF. CDR3 sequence (DNA): TGTGCCAGCAGTTACCGGCAGGGCGGTGGGGGCGAGCAGTTCTTC.

The chain uses TRBV7-2 and TRBJ1-2, with TRBD1 matching over 8 bases. There are 14 residues in the CDR3. V shed 4 bases, J shed 5 bases, and the junction held 6 bases outside the gene matches. Germline loops: CDR1 SGHTA, CDR2 FQGNSA. The CDR3 spells CASSSTGGGYGYTF. CDR3 nucleotide sequence: TGTGCCAGCAGCTCCACAGGGGGTGGATATGGCTACACCTTC.

J is TRBJ2-3 and V is TRBV18, with 7 bases identical to TRBD1. After removal of 4 bases from V and 6 bases from J, the junction contained 10 bases not matched to a gene. This CDR3 has 15 amino acids. The germline V gene has CDR1 KGHSH and CDR2 LQKENI. The CDR3 loop is CASSRGVTGLDTQYF. The CDR3 DNA is TGTGCCAGCTCACGCGGAGTGACAGGGCTGGATACGCAGTATTTT.

The gene calls are TRBV6-5 and TRBJ1-5; D possibly corresponds to TRBD1 (5 bases). Germline V gene data show CDR1 as MNHEY and CDR2 as SVGAGI. The CDR3 contains 14 residues. Trimming removed 7 bases from V and 1 base from J, with 11 bases in between. The CDR3 nucleotides read TGTGCCAGCACTCGGGGGTTGAGCAATCAGCCCCAGCATTTT. This sequence encodes CASTRGLSNQPQHF.

The chain uses TRBV27 and TRBJ2-6; D gene uncertain. Trimming stripped 5 bases from V and 4 bases from J, with 12 bases between. CDR1 is MNHEY, CDR2 SMNVEV, per germline (reference sequence). This CDR3 is 15 amino acids long. The CDR3, as DNA: TGTGCCAGCAGTGCCCTTAGTGCGGGGGCCAACGTCCTGACTTTC. The encoded protein is CASSALSAGANVLTF. The variable domain in full, with the rest retrieved from reference TRBV27 and TRBJ2-6, is EAQVTQNPRYLITVTGKKLTVTCSQNMNHEYMSWYRQDPGLGLRQIYYSMNVEVTDKGDVPEGYKVSRKEKRNFPLILESPSPNQTSLYFCASSALSAGANVLTFGAGSRLTVL.

Concerning this clone: A read error is possible here, since a much larger clone lies one base away. Additional DNA sequences in this sample encode the identical CDR3. This sequence joins TRBV6-2 or TRBV6-3 and TRBJ1-1; a weak D match, TRBD1 (5 bases). The CDR3 is made up of 13 amino acids. Germline V CDR1 and CDR2: MNHEY, SVGEGT. The V gene lost 2 bases and the J gene lost 1 base, with 5 bases spanning the gap. The CDR3 reads CASSYRGNTEAFF. The CDR3 DNA is TGTGCCAGCAGTTACAGGGGGAACACTGAAGCTTTCTTT.

The V and J genes are TRBV3-1 (or the pseudogene TRBV3-2) and TRBJ1-1; TRBD1 matches at 8 bases. Germline V CDR1 and CDR2: LGHDT, YNNKEL (reference sequence). The trim removed 4 bases at V and 5 bases at J, leaving 9 bases unmatched. The CDR3 is made up of 15 amino acids. CDR3 nucleotide sequence: TGTGCCAGCAGCCTGCACTACACAGGGGGTACTGAAGCTTTCTTT. Translation gives CASSLHYTGGTEAFF.

V gene TRBV11-2 combines with J gene TRBJ1-3; the D gene is possibly TRBD1 (6 bases). V lost 5 bases and J lost 2, with 13 bases in between. CDR1 is SGHAT and CDR2 is FQNNGV in the germline V gene. The CDR3 totals 15 residues. The CDR3 DNA sequence: TGTGCCAGCAGCGTAGGACCAGGGGCTGGAAACACCATATATTTT. Translation: CASSVGPGAGNTIYF. Drawing the rest from reference TRBV11-2 and TRBJ1-3, the complete variable domain is EAGVAQSPRYKIIEKRQSVAFWCNPISGHATLYWYQQILGQGPKLLIQFQNNGVVDDSQLPKDRFSAERLKGVDSTLKIQPAKLEDSAVYLCASSVGPGAGNTIYFGEGSWLTVV.

This clone was recorded only once. The chain uses TRBV19 and TRBJ1-1; TRBD1 aligns across 10 bases. Germline lookup yields CDR1 LNHDA and CDR2 SQIVND (reference sequence). Trimming cost V 9 bases and J 0 bases; bases outside gene matches: 10. The CDR3 has 16 amino acids. The CDR3 reads CASRLGDRGMNTEAFF. CDR3 coding DNA: TGTGCCAGCCGATTGGGGGACAGGGGCATGAACACTGAAGCTTTCTTT.

The rearrangement uses TRBV2 and TRBJ1-5; D might be TRBD1 (5 bases). V lost 6 bases to trimming and J lost 6 bases, with 15 bases between them. The CDR3 is made up of 14 amino acids. Germline CDR1 reads SNHLY; CDR2 reads FYNNEI. The CDR3 protein is CASSAPPGGQPQHF. CDR3 nucleotides: TGTGCCAGCAGCGCCCCCCCCGGGGGTCAGCCCCAGCATTTT.

The V and J genes are TRBV7-6 and TRBJ1-3; D possibly corresponds to TRBD1 (5 bases). Germline-derived CDR1 and CDR2 are SGHVS and FNYEAQ. CDR3 length equals 16 residues. V was cut by 5 bases and J by 3 bases, with 17 bases left in between. CDR3 sequence reads: CASSRSAQGFGNTIYF. In DNA, the CDR3 is TGTGCCAGCAGCCGCTCCGCCCAGGGATTTGGAAACACCATATATTTT.

This clone was observed once. This chain uses TRBV4-3 with TRBJ2-1, with D uncertain. Trimming left V 4 bases short and J 9 bases short, with 10 bases between. CDR1 LGHNA and CDR2 YSLEER come from the germline V gene. CDR3 length: 12 amino acids. The CDR3 DNA follows: TGCGCCAGCAGCCCCGGGTTGGGTGAGCAGTTCTTC. Protein sequence: CASSPGLGEQFF.

This clone was picked up one time. This chain connects TRBV19 to TRBJ2-2, with a weak D call TRBD2 (5 bases). The CDR3 has 15 residues. In germline, CDR1 is LNHDA, CDR2 SQIVND (reference sequence). V was clipped by 7 bases and J by 3 bases, with 15 bases between them. The CDR3 coding sequence is TGTGCCAGTACCCAATCGCGGACTGACACCGGGGAGCTGTTTTTT. It encodes CASTQSRTDTGELFF. The entire variable domain, with the rest obtained from reference TRBV19 and TRBJ2-2, is as follows: DGGITQSPKYLFRKEGQNVTLSCEQNLNHDAMYWYRQDPGQGLRLIYYSQIVNDFQKGDIAEGYSVSREKKESFPLTVTSAQKNPTAFYLCASTQSRTDTGELFFGEGSRLTVL.

This clone was counted only a few times. The chain couples TRBV18 to TRBJ1-5, with D possibly being TRBD1 (6 bases). From germline, CDR1 is KGHSH and CDR2 LQKENI. This CDR3 has 14 amino acids. With 2 bases removed from V and 3 bases from J, the gap between germline ends came to 8 bases. The CDR3 reads CASSPGTSNQPQHF. CDR3 bases: TGTGCCAGCTCACCAGGGACATCCAATCAGCCCCAGCATTTT.

The gene calls are TRBV9 and TRBJ2-1; 11 bases agree with TRBD2. V trimming: 7 bases; J trimming: 4 bases; junction bases outside the gene matches: 4. This CDR3 has 14 residues. Germline V CDR1 and CDR2: SGDLS, YYNGEE. This chain's CDR3 is CASGPSGRYNEQFF. DNA of the CDR3: TGTGCCAGCGGTCCTAGCGGGAGGTACAATGAGCAGTTCTTC.

The J gene is TRBJ1-2, the V gene TRBV18, with 7 positions matching TRBD1. With V trimmed by 4 bases and J by 2 bases, 19 bases remained unmatched. This CDR3 is built from 19 residues. CDR1 is KGHSH, CDR2 LQKENI, per germline. The CDR3 coding sequence is TGTGCCAGCTCACGCCTACGTTTATGGGACAGCTCTACAAACTATGGCTACACCTTC. Translation gives CASSRLRLWDSSTNYGYTF.

The chain carries TRBV10-3 and TRBJ2-7, with 9 nucleotides matching TRBD1. The CDR3 has 18 residues. Losses at the gene ends were 4 bases for V and 6 bases for J; bases not matched to a gene: 19. Germline V CDR1 and CDR2: ENHRY, SYGVKD. This CDR3 is CAISVSPPGQGIVGEQYF. CDR3 nucleotides: TGTGCCATCAGTGTTTCCCCCCCAGGACAGGGGATTGTGGGCGAGCAGTACTTC.

CDR3 in DNA: TGTGCCAGCAGCTTCTTGGGACTAGCCCCAATTTCAGATACGCAGTATTTT. Translating it yields CASSFLGLAPISDTQYF. The chain is built from TRBV7-9 and TRBJ2-3, with TRBD2 matching over 9 bases. After removal of 3 bases from V and 4 bases from J, the junction contained 11 bases not matched to a gene. CDR1 SEHNR and CDR2 FQNEAQ come from the germline V gene (reference sequence). The CDR3 sequence is 17 residues long.

CDR3 amino acids: CASYSGEATSYEQYF. The CDR3 DNA reads TGTGCCAGCTACTCGGGGGAGGCGACGTCCTACGAGCAGTACTTC. This rearrangement joins TRBV28 to TRBJ2-7; TRBD2 might be the D (6 bases). Germline lookup yields CDR1 MDHEN and CDR2 SYDVKM. The CDR3 length is 15 residues. V was cut by 8 bases and J by 1 base, with 18 bases left in between.

The chain has TRBV7-9 and TRBJ2-7; possible D gene TRBD1, 5 bases. This CDR3 is 15 amino acids long. Trimming removed 5 bases from V and 7 bases from J, with 21 bases in between. Germline CDR1 reads SEHNR; CDR2 reads FQNEAQ (reference sequence). Here the CDR3 DNA reads TGTGCCAGCAGCCCATCCCTTGACAGTATCGCGGAGCAGTACTTC. Residues: CASSPSLDSIAEQYF.

The chain is built from TRBV4-1 and TRBJ1-4, with D possibly being TRBD1 (5 bases). Between the trimmed V and J ends, which lost 4 bases and 7 bases, there was a span of 16 bases. CDR1 and CDR2 (germline): MGHRA, YSYEKL. This CDR3 spans 15 amino acids. This chain's CDR3 is CASSRNYLGGEKLFF. The CDR3 DNA sequence: TGCGCCAGCAGCCGCAACTACCTGGGGGGTGAAAAACTGTTTTTT.

Points on this clone: This specimen includes other DNA sequences encoding the same CDR3. This sequence joins TRBV19 and TRBJ2-1, with 9 bases fitting TRBD1. The junction had 3 bases not matched to a gene; V was cut back by 6 bases and J by 0 bases. Germline V gene sequence: CDR1 LNHDA, CDR2 SQIVND (reference sequence). This CDR3 spans 15 amino acids. The CDR3 here is CASRDRGSSYNEQFF. CDR3 sequence (DNA): TGTGCCAGTAGGGACAGGGGAAGCTCCTACAATGAGCAGTTCTTC.

The V call is TRBV19, the J call TRBJ1-1; TRBD1 matches at 7 bases. V was clipped by 5 bases and J by 5 bases; unmatched bases: 8. This CDR3 has 14 amino acids. The germline CDR1 and CDR2 sequences are LNHDA and SQIVND (reference sequence). CDR3 DNA: TGTGCCAGTAGTGCCGAGACAGGGCCAACTGAAGCTTTCTTT. Protein product: CASSAETGPTEAFF.

The chain uses TRBV7-2 and TRBJ2-1, with 10 positions matching TRBD2. V was pared by 5 bases and J by 3 bases, with 4 bases of the junction left unmatched. CDR1 is SGHTA, CDR2 FQGNSA, per germline. The length of the CDR3 is 15 residues. The CDR3 sequence is CASSARTSGYNEQFF. The CDR3 region has the DNA TGTGCCAGCAGCGCCCGGACTAGCGGCTACAATGAGCAGTTCTTC.

The CDR3, as DNA: TGTGCCAGCAGTTTCCGGACAGGGGAAGGACCCGGGGAGCTGTTTTTT. It specifies CASSFRTGEGPGELFF. The chain recombines TRBV27 with TRBJ2-2; 9 bases line up with TRBD1. Germline V CDR1 and CDR2: MNHEY, SMNVEV (reference sequence). After removal of 3 bases from V and 6 bases from J, the junction contained 8 bases not matched to a gene. The CDR3 runs to 16 residues.

The sample holds a few counts of this clone. CDR3 in amino acids: CASSMVELEAFF. The CDR3, as DNA: TGTGCCAGTAGTATGGTTGAGCTTGAAGCTTTCTTT. The chain couples TRBV19 to TRBJ1-1; D not resolved. This CDR3 contains 12 residues. The V end lost 3 bases, the J end lost 7 bases, and 9 bases lay between the germline ends. Germline loops: CDR1 LNHDA, CDR2 SQIVND (reference sequence).

The chain carries TRBV28 and TRBJ2-1, with D possibly being TRBD2 (5 bases). V shed 7 bases and J shed 8 bases, with 21 bases lying between them. The CDR3 length is 15 residues. Germline-derived CDR1 and CDR2 are MDHEN and SYDVKM. Written as DNA, the CDR3 is TGTGCCAGCAAACTCCGAGGGCCCGCTAAAGATGAGCAGTTCTTC. It codes for CASKLRGPAKDEQFF.